This T cell receptor (beta chain) is from a study of vaccination effects on CD4 cells after COVID-19. Study background: Relative to the second dose, post-vaccine samples were obtained a median of 72 days later. Peptides at around 9.9 ug/ml and IL-2 at 10 IU/ml were added to more than 1.5 million PBMC per well.

CDR1 is SGHRS and CDR2 is YFSETQ in the germline V gene. V shed 1 base and J shed 4 bases, with 11 bases lying between them. The CDR3 is 14 amino acids. Researchers isolated CD4+ T cells once roughly nine days of culture had elapsed. Subjects were given two BNT162b2 or mRNA-1273 vaccine doses. Cells had half their medium changed to IL-2 medium on days 3 and 7. Profiling relied on immunoSEQ multiplex PCR, and the TCRdb table lists in-frame clones only, not all of them. The table records some 66,000 clones, around 80% of them present only once. Notes on this clone: Its antigen is undetermined.

The J gene is TRBJ2-5, the V gene TRBV5-1, with D maybe TRBD2 (5 bases). This TCR was sampled from a human donor who received a COVID-19 vaccine. Sequencing used CD4+ T cells from PBMCs cultured without peptide, obtained after COVID-19 vaccination. DNA for the CDR3: TGCGCCAGCAGCTTGAGCGAGGGTACAGAGACCCAGTACTTC. Its translation is CASSLSEGTETQYF.